This T cell receptor beta chain was sequenced during a study of shared clonotypes between healthy human individuals. The sequencing of unsorted PBMC DNA took place on ten immunoSEQ deep assay plates. Data came from immunoSEQ multiplex PCR; TCRdb stores just in-frame clones and leaves some out. The table lists 450,000 to 500,000 clones, more than 75% of them singletons. The germline V and J ends were trimmed by 5 bases and 2 bases, with 12 bases remaining between them. In germline, CDR1 is SNHLY, CDR2 FYNNEI. CDR3 length: 14 residues. The unsorted samples had 70 million to 100 million PBMCs used for genomic DNA.

V and J are TRBV2 and TRBJ1-1; no firm D call. The clonotype originates from a middle-aged woman in good health. Some clones in this sample may be carry-over from other donors' samples. The specimen sequenced was PBMCs. The CDR3 sequence: CASSPQIINTEAFF. CDR3 DNA: TGTGCCAGCAGTCCACAGATAATAAACACTGAAGCTTTCTTT.